Below, 5 T cell receptor beta chains from the same sample are listed, as sequenced in a study of technical replicates of blood from a handful of donors. The protocol was immunoSEQ multiplex PCR, while the TCRdb copy is restricted to in-frame clones and leaves out a portion. Among about 64,000 clones listed, roughly 90% were seen once. Sequencing used PBMCs. Receptors were obtained from a human donor in good health. Some clones in this sample may be carry-over from other donors' samples.

The chain combines TRBV19 with TRBJ2-2; D remains unclear. The CDR3 spans 13 residues. Germline values: CDR1 LNHDA, CDR2 SQIVND (reference sequence). V lost 10 bases and J lost 7, with 16 bases in between. The CDR3 nucleotides are TGTGCCACTACGGGTAGTTGGTACGGGGAGCTGTTTTTT. Protein sequence: CATTGSWYGELFF.

As DNA, the CDR3 is TGTGCCATCAGTGAGGTGGCTAGCGATAGCTACGAGCAGTACTTC. This translates into CAISEVASDSYEQYF. V usage is TRBV10-3 and J usage is TRBJ2-7, with a weak D call TRBD2 (6 bases). CDR1 is ENHRY and CDR2 is SYGVKD in the germline V gene. V lost 2 bases and J 3 bases, leaving 14 bases between the germline ends. The length of the CDR3 is 15 residues.

The chain employs TRBV7-2 and TRBJ1-1; 11 bases are a match to TRBD1. Per germline, CDR1 SGHTA and CDR2 FQGNSA. With V trimmed by 5 bases and J by 1 base, 12 bases remained unmatched. The CDR3 length is 18 residues. CDR3 in DNA: TGTGCCAGCAGCCTACATATAAGGACAGGGGGCGGGAACACTGAAGCTTTCTTT. Translated, it gives CASSLHIRTGGGNTEAFF.

The rearrangement joins TRBV30 to TRBJ2-7; the D gene is possibly TRBD1 (6 bases). Trimming pared 4 bases from V and 4 bases from J, leaving 20 bases between. The germline CDR1 and CDR2 sequences are GTSNPN and SVGIG (reference sequence). There are 15 residues in the CDR3. In nucleotides, the CDR3 is TGTGCCTGGACCCGAGGGGGATCTCTCTCATACGAGCAGTACTTC. Translation: CAWTRGGSLSYEQYF.

This chain uses TRBV19 with TRBJ1-2; tentative D call: TRBD1 (6 bases). The length of the CDR3 is 14 residues. Germline values: CDR1 LNHDA, CDR2 SQIVND (reference sequence). Trimming shortened V by 3 bases and J by 4 bases, and 12 bases separated the two germline ends. CDR3 in amino acids: CASSIRQGPYGYTF. As DNA, the CDR3 is TGTGCCAGTAGTATTAGGCAGGGGCCCTATGGCTACACCTTC.